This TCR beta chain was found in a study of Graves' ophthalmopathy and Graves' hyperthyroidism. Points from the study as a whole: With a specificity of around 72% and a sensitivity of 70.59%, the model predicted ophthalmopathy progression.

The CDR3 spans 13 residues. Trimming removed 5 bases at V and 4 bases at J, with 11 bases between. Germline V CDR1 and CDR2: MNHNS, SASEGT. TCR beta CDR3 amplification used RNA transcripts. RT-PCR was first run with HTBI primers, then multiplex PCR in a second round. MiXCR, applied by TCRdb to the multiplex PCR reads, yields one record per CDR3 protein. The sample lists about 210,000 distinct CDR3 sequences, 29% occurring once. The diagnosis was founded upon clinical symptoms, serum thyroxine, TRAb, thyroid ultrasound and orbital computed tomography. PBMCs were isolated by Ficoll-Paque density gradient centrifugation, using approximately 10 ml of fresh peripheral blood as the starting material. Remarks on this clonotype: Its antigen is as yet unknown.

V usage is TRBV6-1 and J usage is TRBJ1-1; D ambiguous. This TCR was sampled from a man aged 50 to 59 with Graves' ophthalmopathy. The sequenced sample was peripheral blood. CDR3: CASSQDRVTEAFF. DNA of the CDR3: TGTGCCAGCAGTCAAGACCGGGTCACTGAAGCTTTCTTT.